This TCR beta chain was recorded in a study of T cell responses to AZD1222 COVID-19 vaccine. Study conclusions and caveats: Only after the peak T cell response were repertoires sampled.

Only in-frame clones appear in the TCRdb table, and some are missing; sequencing was by immunoSEQ multiplex PCR. Of 80,000 to 100,000 clones in the sample, approximately 90% are singletons; the top ten hold roughly 2.7%. The germline V gene encodes CDR1 SGHDN and CDR2 FVKESK. The germline V and J ends were trimmed by 2 bases and 2 bases, with 10 bases remaining between them. This CDR3 is built from 15 residues. About this clone itself: No antigen is known for it.

The chain couples TRBV14 to TRBJ2-1; D gene uncertain. The receptor's source is an adult who received the AZD1222 COVID-19 vaccine. The sample consisted of peripheral blood, taken 28 days after the second AZD1222 dose. The CDR3 bases are TGTGCCAGCAGCCAATGGCGGCCCCCCTACAATGAGCAGTTCTTC. Amino acids: CASSQWRPPYNEQFF.